The 32 T cell receptor beta chains presented below share a single source sample, sequenced in a study of B cell selection in AIRE deficiency. Produced via immunoSEQ multiplex PCR; TCRdb's table is partial and in-frame only. Of under 30,000 clones in the sample, 95% to 96% were seen once. CD4+CD127+ cells were sorted as the conventional CD4 T cells. The sequenced material came from CD4+CD127+ conventional T cells sorted from PBMCs. These receptor sequences come from a human donor in good health.

The rearrangement uses TRBV29-1 and TRBJ1-5, with a possible D match to TRBD1 (5 bases). CDR1 and CDR2 from the germline V gene are SQVTM and ANQGSEA. The CDR3 is made up of 14 amino acids. V gave up 4 bases and J gave up 6 bases, with 16 bases separating them. CDR3 loop: CSVAQGAGGQPQHF. In nucleotides, the CDR3 is TGCAGCGTTGCTCAAGGGGCCGGGGGTCAGCCCCAGCATTTT.

The rearrangement joins TRBV7-9 to TRBJ2-1, with 7 positions matching TRBD2. This CDR3 spans 16 amino acids. The ends lost 2 bases at V and 8 bases at J; junction bases unmatched: 12. Germline V lookup: CDR1 SEHNR, CDR2 FQNEAQ (reference sequence). As DNA, the CDR3 is TGTGCCAGCAGCTTAAGCGGGATTCGGCGGGGACATGAGCAGTTCTTC. This gives the protein CASSLSGIRRGHEQFF.

This clone was observed a single time. CDR3 amino acids: CASSPPSRGTDTQYF. The DNA of the CDR3 is TGTGCCAGCTCACCACCGTCCAGGGGCACAGATACGCAGTATTTT. The rearrangement joins TRBV18 to TRBJ2-3; D perhaps matches TRBD1 (5 bases). Germline V lookup: CDR1 KGHSH, CDR2 LQKENI. The CDR3 extends over 15 amino acids. V was pared by 0 bases and J by 1 base, with 8 bases between.

The chain joins TRBV15 to TRBJ2-7; tentatively, D is TRBD1 or TRBD2 (5 bases each). This CDR3 comprises 14 residues. Germline V lookup: CDR1 LNHNV, CDR2 YYDKDF (reference sequence). V shed 0 bases and J shed 3 bases, with 9 bases lying between them. In DNA form, the CDR3 reads TGTGCCACCAGCAGAGATCGGGGCAGCTACGAGCAGTACTTC. Its protein product is CATSRDRGSYEQYF.

The chain links TRBV5-5 to TRBJ2-2; TRBD2 matches 14 bases. With 4 bases clipped from V and 2 bases from J, the junction kept 10 bases outside the gene matches. CDR3 length equals 19 residues. The germline CDR1 and CDR2 sequences are SGHKS and YYEKEE (reference sequence). CDR3 coding DNA: TGTGCCAGCAGCCCAGGGACTAGCGGGAGACGGGTAAACACCGGGGAGCTGTTTTTT. It translates to CASSPGTSGRRVNTGELFF.

This clone was seen once. The CDR3 region has the DNA TGCGCCAGCAGCCGCCCCGGACGGAGTAAAAGCTCCTACAATGAGCAGTTCTTC. Translation: CASSRPGRSKSSYNEQFF. The chain links TRBV4-1 to TRBJ2-1; D not resolved. With 4 bases removed from V and 0 bases from J, the gap between germline ends came to 19 bases. The germline V gene has CDR1 MGHRA and CDR2 YSYEKL. The CDR3 is 18 amino acids.

This chain connects TRBV9 to TRBJ2-3, with 11 bases that match TRBD2. Unmatched junction bases numbered 1, after V lost 1 base and J lost 3 bases. CDR1 is SGDLS, CDR2 YYNGEE, per germline. The CDR3 contains 15 residues. CDR3 protein: CASSVTSGSTDTQYF. The CDR3 nucleotides are TGTGCCAGCAGCGTAACTAGCGGGAGTACAGATACGCAGTATTTT. The full variable domain, rest sourced from reference TRBV9 and TRBJ2-3, is DSGVTQTPKHLITATGQRVTLRCSPRSGDLSVYWYQQSLDQGLQFLIQYYNGEERAKGNILERFSAQQFPDLHSELNLSSLELGDSALYFCASSVTSGSTDTQYFGPGTRLTVL.

The chain links TRBV19 to TRBJ1-3; D is ambiguous. CDR3 length equals 11 residues. The V gene's germline CDR1 is LNHDA and CDR2 SQIVND (reference sequence). V lost 6 bases, J lost 8 bases, and 8 bases lay in between. The CDR3 sequence: CASSVRHTIYF. The CDR3, as DNA: TGTGCCAGTAGCGTGAGGCACACCATATATTTT.

V usage is TRBV15 and J usage is TRBJ1-2; TRBD1 agrees at 7 bases. Germline assignment: CDR1 LNHNV and CDR2 YYDKDF (reference sequence). With V trimmed by 5 bases and J by 5 bases, 5 bases remained unmatched. The CDR3 totals 13 residues. This CDR3 is CATSLRGQYGYTF. The CDR3 DNA is TGTGCCACCAGCCTGAGGGGACAGTATGGCTACACCTTC.

This chain links TRBV6-1 with TRBJ2-7, with D perhaps TRBD1 (5 bases). The V end lost 7 bases, the J end lost 0 bases, and 13 bases lay between the germline ends. This CDR3 region has 14 residues. Germline loops: CDR1 MNHNS, CDR2 SASEGT. The CDR3 coding sequence is TGTGCCAGCAAGGACATGCCATACTCCTACGAGCAGTACTTC. It codes for CASKDMPYSYEQYF.

This chain connects TRBV6-1 to TRBJ1-6; possible D gene TRBD1, 6 bases. V lost 4 bases, J lost 8 bases, and 18 bases lay in between. This CDR3 has 16 residues. Germline assignment: CDR1 MNHNS and CDR2 SASEGT. CDR3 sequence reads: CASSGDIGGAYSPLHF. The CDR3 DNA sequence: TGTGCCAGCAGTGGGGATATCGGGGGCGCATATTCACCCCTCCACTTT.

This clone was counted a single time. The chain is built from TRBV7-2 and TRBJ2-7; 7 bases are a match to TRBD2. This CDR3 spans 18 amino acids. Germline V gene data show CDR1 as SGHTA and CDR2 as FQGNSA. V was pared by 2 bases and J by 3 bases, with 16 bases of the junction left unmatched. The CDR3 sequence is CASSLRGSRRETSYEQYF. In DNA, the CDR3 is TGTGCCAGCAGCTTAAGGGGCAGCAGGCGGGAGACCAGCTACGAGCAGTACTTC. Looking up the rest from reference TRBV7-2 and TRBJ2-7 gives the full variable domain: GAGVSQSPSNKVTEKGKDVELRCDPISGHTALYWYRQSLGQGLEFLIYFQGNSAPDKSGLPSDRFSAERTGGSVSTLTIQRTQQEDSAVYLCASSLRGSRRETSYEQYFGPGTRLTVT.

CDR3 in DNA: TGTGCCATCACCACCGGGGCGCTGGGCACAGATACGCAGTATTTT. It specifies CAITTGALGTDTQYF. The V call is TRBV10-3, the J call TRBJ2-3; D possibly matches TRBD1 or TRBD2 (5 bases each). Germline loops: CDR1 ENHRY, CDR2 SYGVKD. V lost 7 bases to trimming and J lost 1 base, with 15 bases between them. This CDR3 has 15 amino acids.

The J gene is TRBJ2-3, the V gene TRBV18; a weak D match, TRBD2 (6 bases). Trimming cost V 4 bases and J 4 bases, with 15 bases left between them. This CDR3 spans 15 amino acids. CDR1 is KGHSH, CDR2 LQKENI, per germline. The CDR3: CASSQPGLTSDTQYF. In DNA form, the CDR3 reads TGTGCCAGCTCACAACCGGGACTGACCTCAGATACGCAGTATTTT.

The chain's CDR3 is CASSDWRVGAFF. CDR3 bases: TGTGCCAGCAGTGATTGGCGGGTGGGGGCTTTCTTT. The V and J genes are TRBV6-1 and TRBJ1-1; no reliable D call. Trimming shortened V by 3 bases and J by 11 bases, and 13 bases separated the two germline ends. CDR3 length equals 12 residues. CDR1 and CDR2 (germline): MNHNS, SASEGT.

V gene TRBV18 combines with J gene TRBJ2-7; D tentatively reads TRBD1 or TRBD2 (5 bases each). The CDR3 has 15 amino acids. V gave up 3 bases and J gave up 2 bases, with 14 bases separating them. Germline V gene data show CDR1 as KGHSH and CDR2 as LQKENI. The CDR3 loop reads CASSPGASPPYEQYF. The CDR3 coding sequence is TGTGCCAGCTCACCCGGGGCTAGTCCACCCTACGAGCAGTACTTC.

The genes are TRBV11-3 and TRBJ2-3; D perhaps matches TRBD2 (6 bases). The germline CDR1 and CDR2 sequences are SGHNT and YENEEA. V lost 5 bases and J lost 0, with 27 bases in between. The CDR3 has 20 residues. CDR3 residues: CASSLGPPSWREESTDTQYF. DNA of the CDR3: TGTGCCAGCAGCCTAGGCCCACCTAGTTGGCGGGAAGAGAGCACAGATACGCAGTATTTT.

Note on this clone: The germline gene is not matched at one end of the junction; a read error may be the cause. Distinct nucleotide sequences in the sample also encode this CDR3. This chain uses TRBV18 with TRBJ1-1; 7 positions agree with TRBD1. The V gene's germline CDR1 is KGHSH and CDR2 LQKENI. The length of the CDR3 is 14 residues. The CDR3 sequence is CASSLTGPNTEAFF. CDR3 DNA: TGTGCCAGCTCCCTGACAGGGCCGAACACTGAAGCCTTCTTT.

V and J are TRBV11-1 and TRBJ2-2; D gene uncertain. Per the germline V gene, CDR1 is SGHAT and CDR2 is FQDESV (reference sequence). V was shortened by 5 bases and J by 0 bases, with 10 bases between the two germline ends. The CDR3 length is 15 residues. DNA of the CDR3: TGTGCCAGCAGCCCCCTAGGACCGAACACCGGGGAGCTGTTTTTT. It is translated as CASSPLGPNTGELFF.

This chain connects TRBV5-6 to TRBJ2-5, with unresolved D. V lost 2 bases to trimming and J lost 4 bases, with 3 bases between them. This CDR3 region has 11 residues. Looked up from germline, CDR1 is SGHDT and CDR2 is YYEEEE. The CDR3: CASSFSETQYF. The CDR3, as DNA: TGTGCCAGCAGCTTTTCAGAGACCCAGTACTTC.

This clone has a single count. V gene TRBV5-6 combines with J gene TRBJ2-1, with D perhaps assigned TRBD1 or TRBD2 (6 bases each). The CDR3 is 15 residues long. V lost 2 bases and J lost 2, with 11 bases in between. The germline V gene has CDR1 SGHDT and CDR2 YYEEEE. The CDR3 sequence: CASSFRGLAYNEQFF. CDR3 nucleotide sequence: TGTGCCAGCAGCTTTCGGGGGCTAGCCTACAATGAGCAGTTCTTC. Drawing the rest from reference TRBV5-6 and TRBJ2-1, the complete variable domain is DAGVTQSPTHLIKTRGQQVTLRCSPKSGHDTVSWYQQALGQGPQFIFQYYEEEERQRGNFPDRFSGHQFPNYSSELNVNALLLGDSALYLCASSFRGLAYNEQFFGPGTRLTVL.

V and J are TRBV7-9 and TRBJ2-7; possible D gene TRBD1, 5 bases. The CDR3 totals 14 residues. The V gene's germline CDR1 is SEHNR and CDR2 FQNEAQ (reference sequence). Trimming left V 4 bases short and J 2 bases short, with 12 bases between. The CDR3 region has the DNA TGTGCCAGCAGCTCATGGACAACCACCTACGAGCAGTACTTC. This translates into CASSSWTTTYEQYF.

The chain carries TRBV4-2 and TRBJ1-6; 7 bases are shared with TRBD1. Germline V gives CDR1 LGHNA, CDR2 YNFKEQ. Losses at the gene ends were 4 bases for V and 8 bases for J; bases not matched to a gene: 8. This CDR3 spans 15 amino acids. CDR3 nucleotides: TGTGCCAGCAGCCGCTGGGACAGCGGGTATTCACCCCTCCACTTT. Its protein is CASSRWDSGYSPLHF.

The rearrangement links TRBV6-5 to TRBJ1-1, with a possible D match to TRBD1 (5 bases). The CDR3 is 15 amino acids. Germline CDR1 reads MNHEY; CDR2 reads SVGAGI. V lost 4 bases and J lost 0, with 12 bases in between. The CDR3, as DNA: TGTGCCAGCAGTTCCCACTCGGGGCTGAACACTGAAGCTTTCTTT. As protein: CASSSHSGLNTEAFF.

The V call is TRBV4-1, the J call TRBJ1-1; D is possibly TRBD1 (5 bases). Between the trimmed V and J ends, which lost 1 base and 6 bases, there was a span of 12 bases. The CDR3 spans 14 residues. The germline V gene has CDR1 MGHRA and CDR2 YSYEKL. The CDR3 protein is CASSQGPWGPEAFF. CDR3 nucleotide sequence: TGCGCCAGCAGCCAAGGTCCTTGGGGCCCTGAAGCTTTCTTT.

This chain links TRBV7-8 with TRBJ1-2; TRBD1 agrees at 7 bases. The CDR3 has 14 amino acids. Germline CDR1 and CDR2: SGHVS and FQNEAQ. The J segment lost 2 bases and the V segment lost 2 bases, leaving 2 bases of the junction unmatched. CDR3 nucleotides: TGTGCCAGCAGCTTATCGGACAGGAACTATGGCTACACCTTC. Its protein product is CASSLSDRNYGYTF.

This chain uses TRBV7-9 with TRBJ2-1; TRBD1 aligns across 8 bases. Germline V gene data show CDR1 as SEHNR and CDR2 as FQNEAQ (reference sequence). Germline trimming cut 3 bases from V and 6 bases from J; bases unmatched to any gene: 4. This CDR3 spans 14 amino acids. CDR3 bases: TGTGCCAGCAGCTTCCGACAGGGGTCCAATGAGCAGTTCTTC. It translates to CASSFRQGSNEQFF.

The chain couples TRBV19 to TRBJ2-2; TRBD2 matches at 12 bases. CDR3 length: 17 amino acids. CDR1 is LNHDA, CDR2 SQIVND, per germline (reference sequence). The junction had 9 bases not matched to a gene; V was cut back by 4 bases and J by 6 bases. The CDR3 nucleotides read TGTGCCAGTAGTACGGGACTAGCGGGCACGGGTGCCGGGGAGCTGTTTTTT. The encoded protein is CASSTGLAGTGAGELFF.

The chain recombines TRBV11-2 with TRBJ2-7; D remains unclear. CDR1 and CDR2 from the germline V gene are SGHAT and FQNNGV. CDR3 length: 15 residues. V was shortened by 6 bases and J by 3 bases, with 18 bases between the two germline ends. The CDR3 bases are TGTGCCAGCAGTCCAGCCGCTAGTGGGATCTACGAGCAGTACTTC. Translated, it gives CASSPAASGIYEQYF.

The chain is built from TRBV6-1 and TRBJ1-2, with a possible D match to TRBD1 (6 bases). Trimming took 6 bases from V and 4 from J, leaving 18 bases between them. Germline V gene sequence: CDR1 MNHNS, CDR2 SASEGT. The CDR3 loop spans 15 amino acids. In DNA form, the CDR3 reads TGTGCCAGCAGCGATCGACAGGCGAGGGGCTATGGCTACACCTTC. Its translation: CASSDRQARGYGYTF.

This rearrangement joins TRBV5-8 to TRBJ1-1; 7 nucleotides align to TRBD1. V lost 1 base and J lost 6; bases outside the gene matches: 12. The CDR3 has 16 amino acids. Looked up from germline, CDR1 is SGHTS and CDR2 is YDEGEE. CDR3 region: CASSLTGDFTVAEAFF. The CDR3 DNA sequence: TGTGCCAGCAGCTTGACAGGGGATTTCACAGTGGCTGAAGCTTTCTTT.

This clone has just one count. V usage is TRBV30 and J usage is TRBJ1-3; maybe TRBD1 (5 bases). V was trimmed by 2 bases and J by 4 bases, leaving 12 bases between them. The CDR3 spans 14 residues. From germline, CDR1 is GTSNPN and CDR2 SVGIG (reference sequence). The chain's CDR3 is CAWSRGGSGNTIYF. The CDR3 DNA reads TGTGCCTGGAGTCGCGGGGGGAGCGGAAACACCATATATTTT.